Given below is one T cell receptor beta chain in context. Its target is not known. The sample is drawn from a study of Ad26.COV2.S vaccination and SARS-CoV-2 variants. Study information: Enrolled in COV1001, the donor was in the Ad26.COV2.S trial arm, which received the vaccine.

The study's findings and limits: Ad26.COV2.S recipients had broader spike-specific TCRs (P = 0.0014).

The treatment denotes: roughly 19 received Ad26.COV2.S at low or high dose, single or two shots; roughly five received placebo; per-sample allocation not given. Collection of the samples took place on day 63 after the first injection of vaccine or placebo. The CDR3 covers 15 residues. Germline values: CDR1 SGHAT, CDR2 FQNNGV. V was shortened by 1 base and J by 1 base, with 8 bases between the two germline ends. TCRdb's copy holds only in-frame clones and misses some; the assay was immunoSEQ multiplex PCR. The table has roughly 700,000 clones, about 89% seen once. The input for sequencing was peripheral blood, taken in a trial of Ad26.COV2.S vaccine versus placebo. The sequence was collected from a person between 18 and 59 years old who received the Ad26.COV2.S COVID-19 vaccine or a placebo. The V gene is TRBV11-2, the J gene TRBJ1-5; the D is unclear. CDR3 coding DNA: TGTGCCAGCAGCTTAGGTACAGCCAGCAATCAGCCCCAGCATTTT. This encodes CASSLGTASNQPQHF.